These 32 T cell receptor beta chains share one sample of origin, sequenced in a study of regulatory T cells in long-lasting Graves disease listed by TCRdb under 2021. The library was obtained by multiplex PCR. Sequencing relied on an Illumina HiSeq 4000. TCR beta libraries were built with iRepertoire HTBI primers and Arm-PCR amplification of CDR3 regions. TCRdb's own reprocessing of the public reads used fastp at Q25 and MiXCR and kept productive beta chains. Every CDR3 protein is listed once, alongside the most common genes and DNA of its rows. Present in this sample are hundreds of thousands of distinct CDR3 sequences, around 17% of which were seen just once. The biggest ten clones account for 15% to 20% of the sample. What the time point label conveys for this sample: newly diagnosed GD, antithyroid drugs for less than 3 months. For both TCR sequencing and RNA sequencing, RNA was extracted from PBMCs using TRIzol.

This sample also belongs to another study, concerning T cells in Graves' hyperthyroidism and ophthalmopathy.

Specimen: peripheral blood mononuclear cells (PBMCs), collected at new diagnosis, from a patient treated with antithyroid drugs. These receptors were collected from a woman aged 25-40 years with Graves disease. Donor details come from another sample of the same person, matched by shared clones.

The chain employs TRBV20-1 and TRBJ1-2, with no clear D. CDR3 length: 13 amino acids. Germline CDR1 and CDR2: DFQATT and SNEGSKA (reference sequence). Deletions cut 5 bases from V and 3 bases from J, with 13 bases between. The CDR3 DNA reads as TGCAGTGCTCTTGAGAGACGGTACTATGGCTACACCTTC. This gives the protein CSALERRYYGYTF.

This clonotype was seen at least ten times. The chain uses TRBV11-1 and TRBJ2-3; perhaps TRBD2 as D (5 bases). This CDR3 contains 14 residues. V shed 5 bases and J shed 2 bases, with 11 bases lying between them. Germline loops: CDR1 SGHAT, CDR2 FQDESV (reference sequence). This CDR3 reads CASSLRRTTDTQYF. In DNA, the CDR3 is TGTGCCAGCAGCCTTAGGAGGACCACAGATACGCAGTATTTT.

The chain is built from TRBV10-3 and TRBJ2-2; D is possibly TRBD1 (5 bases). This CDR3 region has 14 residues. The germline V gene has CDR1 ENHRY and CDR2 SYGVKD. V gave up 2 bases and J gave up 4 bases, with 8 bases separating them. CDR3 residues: CAISEPRGTGELFF. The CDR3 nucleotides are TGTGCCATCAGTGAGCCTAGGGGCACCGGGGAGCTGTTTTTT.

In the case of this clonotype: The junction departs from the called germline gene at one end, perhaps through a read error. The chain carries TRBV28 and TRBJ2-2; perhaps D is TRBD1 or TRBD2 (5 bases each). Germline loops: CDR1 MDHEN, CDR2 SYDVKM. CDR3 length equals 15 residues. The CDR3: CASSLGTVDTRELFF. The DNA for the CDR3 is TGTGCCAGCAGTTTAGGGACGGTTGACACCAGGGAGCTGTTTTTT. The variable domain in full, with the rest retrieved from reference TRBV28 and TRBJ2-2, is DVKVTQSSRYLVKRTGEKVFLECVQDMDHENMFWYRQDPGLGLRLIYFSYDVKMKEKGDIPEGYSVSREKKERFSLILESASTNQTSMYLCASSLGTVDTRELFFGEGSRLTVL.

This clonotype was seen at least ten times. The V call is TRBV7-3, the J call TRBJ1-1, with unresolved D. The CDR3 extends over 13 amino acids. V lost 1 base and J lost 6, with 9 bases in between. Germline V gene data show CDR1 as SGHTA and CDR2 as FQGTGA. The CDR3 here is CASSLNGLPEAFF. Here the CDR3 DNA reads TGTGCCAGCAGCTTAAACGGGCTCCCTGAAGCTTTCTTT. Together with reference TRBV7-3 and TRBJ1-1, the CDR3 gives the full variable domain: GAGVSQTPSNKVTEKGKYVELRCDPISGHTALYWYRQSLGQGPEFLIYFQGTGAADDSGLPNDRFFAVRPEGSVSTLKIQRTERGDSAVYLCASSLNGLPEAFFGQGTRLTVV.

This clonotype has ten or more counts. The CDR3 DNA is TGTGCCATCAGTGACGGGGAATTCTATGGCTACACCTTC. The encoded protein is CAISDGEFYGYTF. V is TRBV10-3 and J is TRBJ1-2; D not resolved. Germline V gives CDR1 ENHRY, CDR2 SYGVKD. V was shortened by 3 bases and J by 4 bases, with 9 bases between the two germline ends. The CDR3 is 13 residues long.

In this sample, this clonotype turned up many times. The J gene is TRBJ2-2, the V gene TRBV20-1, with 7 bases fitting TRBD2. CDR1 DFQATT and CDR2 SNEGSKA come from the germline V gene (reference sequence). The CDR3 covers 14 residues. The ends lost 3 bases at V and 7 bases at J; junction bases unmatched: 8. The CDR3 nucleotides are TGCAGTGCTAGGTCTCGCGGGAGAATCGGGGAGCTGTTTTTT. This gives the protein CSARSRGRIGELFF.

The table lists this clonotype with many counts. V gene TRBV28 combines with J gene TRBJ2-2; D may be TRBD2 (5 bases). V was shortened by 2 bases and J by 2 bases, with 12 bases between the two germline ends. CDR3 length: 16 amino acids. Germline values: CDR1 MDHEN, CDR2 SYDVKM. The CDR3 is CASSLERPLNTGELFF. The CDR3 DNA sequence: TGTGCCAGCAGTTTAGAGCGGCCTCTCAACACCGGGGAGCTGTTTTTT. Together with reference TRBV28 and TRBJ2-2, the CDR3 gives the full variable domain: DVKVTQSSRYLVKRTGEKVFLECVQDMDHENMFWYRQDPGLGLRLIYFSYDVKMKEKGDIPEGYSVSREKKERFSLILESASTNQTSMYLCASSLERPLNTGELFFGEGSRLTVL.

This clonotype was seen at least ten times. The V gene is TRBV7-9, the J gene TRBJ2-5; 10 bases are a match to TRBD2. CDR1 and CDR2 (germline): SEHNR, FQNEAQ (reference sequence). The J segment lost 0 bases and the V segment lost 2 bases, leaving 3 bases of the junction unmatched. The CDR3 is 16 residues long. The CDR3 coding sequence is TGTGCCAGCAGCTTACTGACTAGCGGGTACCAAGAGACCCAGTACTTC. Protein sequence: CASSLLTSGYQETQYF.

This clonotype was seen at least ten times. CDR3 protein: CASTRTRGSDTQYF. In DNA, the CDR3 is TGTGCCAGCACCAGAACCAGGGGTTCAGATACGCAGTATTTT. The rearrangement links TRBV11-2 to TRBJ2-3, with a weak D call TRBD1 (6 bases). The V gene's germline CDR1 is SGHAT and CDR2 FQNNGV. The CDR3 length is 14 residues. Trimming removed 7 bases at V and 4 bases at J, with 15 bases between. Full variable domain (rest looked up from reference TRBV11-2 and TRBJ2-3): EAGVAQSPRYKIIEKRQSVAFWCNPISGHATLYWYQQILGQGPKLLIQFQNNGVVDDSQLPKDRFSAERLKGVDSTLKIQPAKLEDSAVYLCASTRTRGSDTQYFGPGTRLTVL.

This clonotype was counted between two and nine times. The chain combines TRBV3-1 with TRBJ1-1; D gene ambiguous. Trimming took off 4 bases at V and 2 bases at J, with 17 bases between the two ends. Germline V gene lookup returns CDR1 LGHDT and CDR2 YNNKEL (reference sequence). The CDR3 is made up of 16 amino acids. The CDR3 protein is CASSPSRELLNTEAFF. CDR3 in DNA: TGTGCCAGCAGCCCCTCTCGGGAGCTGCTAAACACTGAAGCTTTCTTT. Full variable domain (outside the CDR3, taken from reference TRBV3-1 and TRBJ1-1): DTAVSQTPKYLVTQMGNDKSIKCEQNLGHDTMYWYKQDSKKFLKIMFSYNNKELIINETVPNRFSPKSPDKAHLNLHINSLELGDSAVYFCASSPSRELLNTEAFFGQGTRLTVV.

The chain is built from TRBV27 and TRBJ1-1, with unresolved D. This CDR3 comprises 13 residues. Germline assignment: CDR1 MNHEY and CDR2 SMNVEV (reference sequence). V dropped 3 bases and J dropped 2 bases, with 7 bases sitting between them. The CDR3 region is CASSFFVNTEAFF. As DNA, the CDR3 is TGTGCCAGCAGTTTCTTCGTCAACACTGAAGCTTTCTTT.

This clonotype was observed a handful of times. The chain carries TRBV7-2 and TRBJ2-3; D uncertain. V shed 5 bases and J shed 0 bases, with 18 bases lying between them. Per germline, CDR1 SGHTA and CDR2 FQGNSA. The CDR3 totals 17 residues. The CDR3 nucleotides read TGTGCCAGCAGCGACCCCAGAGCTGGGCTTAGCACAGATACGCAGTATTTT. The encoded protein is CASSDPRAGLSTDTQYF.

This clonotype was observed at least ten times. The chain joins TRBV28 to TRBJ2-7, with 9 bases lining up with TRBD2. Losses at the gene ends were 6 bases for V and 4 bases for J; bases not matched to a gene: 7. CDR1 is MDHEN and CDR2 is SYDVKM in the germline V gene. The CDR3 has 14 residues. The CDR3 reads CASSRLAEAYEQYF. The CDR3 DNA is TGTGCCAGCAGCCGACTAGCGGAGGCGTACGAGCAGTACTTC.

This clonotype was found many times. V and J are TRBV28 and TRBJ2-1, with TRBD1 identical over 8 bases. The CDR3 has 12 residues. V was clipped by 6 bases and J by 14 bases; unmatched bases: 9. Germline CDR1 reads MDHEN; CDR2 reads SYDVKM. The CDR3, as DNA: TGTGCCAGCAGGATTCAGACAGGGGCTAAGTTCTTC. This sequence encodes CASRIQTGAKFF.

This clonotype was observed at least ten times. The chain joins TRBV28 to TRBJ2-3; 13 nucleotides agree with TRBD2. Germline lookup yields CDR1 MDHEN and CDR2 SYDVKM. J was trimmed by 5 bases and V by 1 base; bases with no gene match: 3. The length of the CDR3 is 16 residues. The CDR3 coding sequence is TGTGCCAGCAGTTTATTAGGACTAGCGGGAGTAGATACGCAGTATTTT. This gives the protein CASSLLGLAGVDTQYF.

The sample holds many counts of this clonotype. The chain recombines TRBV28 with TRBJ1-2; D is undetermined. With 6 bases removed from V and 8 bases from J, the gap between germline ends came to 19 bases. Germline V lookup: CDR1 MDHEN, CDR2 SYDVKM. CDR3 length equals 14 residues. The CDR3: CASSLKSRYWGYTF. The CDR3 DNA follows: TGTGCCAGCAGCCTAAAGTCCCGTTACTGGGGCTACACCTTC.

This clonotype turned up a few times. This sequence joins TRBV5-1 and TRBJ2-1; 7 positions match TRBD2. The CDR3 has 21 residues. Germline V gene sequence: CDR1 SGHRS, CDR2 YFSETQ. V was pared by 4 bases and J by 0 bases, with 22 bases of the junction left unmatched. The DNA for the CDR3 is TGCGCCAGCAGCCAAGGATTTTTGGCGGGAGAGCCCAGAAGCTCCTACAATGAGCAGTTCTTC. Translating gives CASSQGFLAGEPRSSYNEQFF.

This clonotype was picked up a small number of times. The CDR3 DNA follows: TGTGCCTGGAGTGTGTCCCTGAGGGAGACCCAGTACTTC. It is translated as CAWSVSLRETQYF. This chain uses TRBV30 with TRBJ2-5, with D uncertain. The V end lost 0 bases, the J end lost 5 bases, and 10 bases lay between the germline ends. The CDR3 consists of 13 residues. Per the germline V gene, CDR1 is GTSNPN and CDR2 is SVGIG (reference sequence).

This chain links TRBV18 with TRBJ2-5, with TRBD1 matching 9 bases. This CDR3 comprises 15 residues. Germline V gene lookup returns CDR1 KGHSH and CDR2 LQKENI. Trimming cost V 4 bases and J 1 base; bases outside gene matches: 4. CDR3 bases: TGTGCCAGCTCACGAACAGGGGGCCTCCAAGAGACCCAGTACTTC. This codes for CASSRTGGLQETQYF.

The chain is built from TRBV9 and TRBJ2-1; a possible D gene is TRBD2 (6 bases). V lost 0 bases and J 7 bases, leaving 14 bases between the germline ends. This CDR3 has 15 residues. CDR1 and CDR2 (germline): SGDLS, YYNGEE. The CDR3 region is CASSVGGGNVNEQFF. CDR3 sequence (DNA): TGTGCCAGCAGCGTAGGAGGCGGGAACGTGAATGAGCAGTTCTTC.

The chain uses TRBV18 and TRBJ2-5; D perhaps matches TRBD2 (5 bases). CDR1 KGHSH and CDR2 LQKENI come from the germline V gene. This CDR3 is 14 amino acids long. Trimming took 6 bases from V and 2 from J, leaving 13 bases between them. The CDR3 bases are TGTGCCAGCTCTATCCTCTCGGGGCAAGAGACCCAGTACTTC. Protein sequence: CASSILSGQETQYF. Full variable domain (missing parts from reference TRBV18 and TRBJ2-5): NAGVMQNPRHLVRRRGQEARLRCSPMKGHSHVYWYRQLPEEGLKFMVYLQKENIIDESGMPKERFSAEFPKEGPSILRIQQVVRGDSAAYFCASSILSGQETQYFGPGTRLLVL.

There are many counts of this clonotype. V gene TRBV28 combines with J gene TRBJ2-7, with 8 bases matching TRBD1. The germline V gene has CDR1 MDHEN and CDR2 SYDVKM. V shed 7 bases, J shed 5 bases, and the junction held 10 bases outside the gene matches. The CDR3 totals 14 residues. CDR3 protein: CASNPFQGAHEQYF. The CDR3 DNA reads TGTGCCAGCAATCCTTTTCAGGGGGCCCACGAGCAGTACTTC.

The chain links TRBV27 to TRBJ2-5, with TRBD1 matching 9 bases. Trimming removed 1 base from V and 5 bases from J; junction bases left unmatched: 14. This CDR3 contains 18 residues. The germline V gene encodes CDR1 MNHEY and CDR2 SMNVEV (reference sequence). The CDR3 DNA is TGTGCCAGCAGTTTATACCCCCCCCCACAGGGGGCCGTGGAGACCCAGTACTTC. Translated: CASSLYPPPQGAVETQYF.

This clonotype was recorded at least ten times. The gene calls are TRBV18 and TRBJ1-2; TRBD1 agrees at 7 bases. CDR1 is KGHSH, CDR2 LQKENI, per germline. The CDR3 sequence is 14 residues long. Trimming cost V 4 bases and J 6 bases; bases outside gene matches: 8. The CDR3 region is CASSRSEGADGYTF. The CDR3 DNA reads TGTGCCAGCTCACGATCGGAGGGGGCGGATGGCTACACCTTC.

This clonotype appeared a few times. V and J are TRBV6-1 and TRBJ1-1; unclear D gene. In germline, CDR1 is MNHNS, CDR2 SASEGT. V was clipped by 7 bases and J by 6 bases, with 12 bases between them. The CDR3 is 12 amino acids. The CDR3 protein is CASKYDSAEAFF. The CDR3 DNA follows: TGTGCCAGCAAATATGATTCGGCTGAAGCTTTCTTT.

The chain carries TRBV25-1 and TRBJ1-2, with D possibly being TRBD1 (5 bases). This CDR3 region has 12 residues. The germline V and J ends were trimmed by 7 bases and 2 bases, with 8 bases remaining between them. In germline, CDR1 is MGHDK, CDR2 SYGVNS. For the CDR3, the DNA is TGTGCCAGCAATCGGGACAACTATGGCTACACCTTC. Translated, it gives CASNRDNYGYTF.

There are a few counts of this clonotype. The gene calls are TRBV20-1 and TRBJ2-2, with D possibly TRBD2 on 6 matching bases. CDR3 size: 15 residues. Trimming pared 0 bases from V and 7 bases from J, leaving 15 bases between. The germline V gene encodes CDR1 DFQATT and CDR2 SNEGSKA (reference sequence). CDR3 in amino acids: CSARDERVSGGELFF. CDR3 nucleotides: TGCAGTGCTAGAGATGAGCGGGTGAGCGGCGGGGAGCTGTTTTTT.

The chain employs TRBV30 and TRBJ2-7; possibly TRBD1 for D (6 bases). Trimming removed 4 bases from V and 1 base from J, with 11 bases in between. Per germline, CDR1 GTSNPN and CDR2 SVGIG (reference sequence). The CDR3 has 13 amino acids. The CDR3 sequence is CAWTTGQSYEQYF. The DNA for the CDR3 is TGTGCCTGGACCACAGGACAGTCCTACGAGCAGTACTTC. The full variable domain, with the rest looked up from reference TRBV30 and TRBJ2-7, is SQTIHQWPATLVQPVGSPLSLECTVEGTSNPNLYWYRQAAGRGLQLLFYSVGIGQISSEVPQNLSASRPQDRQFILSSKKLLLSDSGFYLCAWTTGQSYEQYFGPGTRLTVT.

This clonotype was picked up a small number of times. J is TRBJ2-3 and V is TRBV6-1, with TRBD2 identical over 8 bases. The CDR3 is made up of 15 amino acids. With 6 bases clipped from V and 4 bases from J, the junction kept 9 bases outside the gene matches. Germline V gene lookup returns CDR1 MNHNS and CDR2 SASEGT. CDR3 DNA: TGTGCCAGCAGCATCAGCGGGAGTCCGGCAGATACGCAGTATTTT. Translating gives CASSISGSPADTQYF.

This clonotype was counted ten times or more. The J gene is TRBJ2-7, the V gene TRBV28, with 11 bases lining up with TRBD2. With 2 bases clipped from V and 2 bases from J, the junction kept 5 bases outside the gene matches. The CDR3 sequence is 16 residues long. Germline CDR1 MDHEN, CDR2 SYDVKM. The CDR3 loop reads CASSLPGLAEAYEQYF. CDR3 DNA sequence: TGTGCCAGCAGTTTACCGGGACTAGCGGAAGCCTACGAGCAGTACTTC.

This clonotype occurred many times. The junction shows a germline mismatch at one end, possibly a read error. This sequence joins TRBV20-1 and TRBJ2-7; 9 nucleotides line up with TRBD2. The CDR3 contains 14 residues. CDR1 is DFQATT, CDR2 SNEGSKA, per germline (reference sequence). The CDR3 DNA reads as TGCAGTGCTAGAGATTCGGCGGGAGGGTACGGGCAGTACTTC. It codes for CSARDSAGGYGQYF.